Following are 24 T cell receptor beta chains from one sample sequenced in a study of shared clonotypes between healthy human individuals. This table comes from immunoSEQ multiplex PCR, and its TCRdb copy is limited to in-frame clones, with some not included. The sample consists of approximately 640,000 clones, 90% of them appearing once. Sequencing input: memory CD8+ T cells from PBMCs. Subset here: CD45RO+ cells pooled with CCR7-negative TemRA cells. These receptors were taken from a young man in good health. Some clones in this sample may be carry-over from other donors' samples.

J is TRBJ1-2 and V is TRBV6-6, with D tentatively TRBD1 (5 bases). CDR3 length: 15 residues. Trimming left V 8 bases short and J 4 bases short, with 20 bases between. CDR1 and CDR2 from the germline V gene are MNHNY and SVGAGI (reference sequence). DNA for the CDR3: TGTGCCAGCGCTCAGGGCCAAACGACTCCCTATGGCTACACCTTC. Protein: CASAQGQTTPYGYTF.

This clone was observed once. For the CDR3, the DNA is TGTGCCAGCAGCGCTGGGACAGATTCCTACGAGCAGTACTTC. Encoded protein: CASSAGTDSYEQYF. The V gene is TRBV9, the J gene TRBJ2-7; 7 nucleotides align to TRBD1. The CDR3 sequence is 14 residues long. The germline V gene has CDR1 SGDLS and CDR2 YYNGEE. J was trimmed by 1 base and V by 3 bases; bases with no gene match: 4. Using reference TRBV9 and TRBJ2-7 for the parts outside the CDR3, the full variable domain is DSGVTQTPKHLITATGQRVTLRCSPRSGDLSVYWYQQSLDQGLQFLIQYYNGEERAKGNILERFSAQQFPDLHSELNLSSLELGDSALYFCASSAGTDSYEQYFGPGTRLTVT.

The V gene is TRBV27, the J gene TRBJ1-4; 7 nucleotides match TRBD1. The J segment lost 7 bases and the V segment lost 5 bases, leaving 10 bases of the junction unmatched. The CDR3 has 15 residues. Germline values: CDR1 MNHEY, CDR2 SMNVEV (reference sequence). CDR3 residues: CASSPRGTGGEKLFF. CDR3 nucleotide sequence: TGTGCCAGCAGTCCCAGGGGGACCGGGGGTGAAAAACTGTTTTTT.

In its sample, this clone was seen once. A read error may explain this, as a much larger clone is one base away. The chain recombines TRBV5-4 with TRBJ2-7; no definite D call. Germline CDR1 reads SGHNT; CDR2 reads YYREEE (reference sequence). This CDR3 is 12 amino acids long. V lost 0 bases and J lost 5, with 6 bases in between. The CDR3 nucleotides are TGTGCCAGCAGCTTGGGCGCCAACGAGCAGTACTTC. It encodes CASSLGANEQYF.

Only one count was recorded for this clone. This chain uses TRBV28 with TRBJ1-4; 12 bases are shared with TRBD1. V gave up 6 bases and J gave up 8 bases; unmatched junction bases: 10. The CDR3 length is 16 residues. The germline V gene has CDR1 MDHEN and CDR2 SYDVKM. CDR3 coding DNA: TGTGCCAGCAGCCAAGAGGGACAGGGGGCTTACGAAAAACTGTTTTTT. Amino acid sequence: CASSQEGQGAYEKLFF.

This sequence joins TRBV5-6 and TRBJ1-4; possibly TRBD1 for D (5 bases). CDR1 is SGHDT, CDR2 YYEEEE, per germline. The CDR3 length is 17 residues. The V end was cut by 0 bases, the J end by 4 bases, with 16 bases between. The CDR3: CASSLEGLGRGNEKLFF. The CDR3 DNA is TGTGCCAGCAGCTTGGAAGGTTTGGGACGCGGTAATGAAAAACTGTTTTTT.

The rearrangement uses TRBV30 and TRBJ2-7; D assignment may be TRBD1 or TRBD2 (5 bases each). Trimming took off 3 bases at V and 2 bases at J, with 14 bases between the two ends. The CDR3 contains 14 residues. Germline V gene lookup returns CDR1 GTSNPN and CDR2 SVGIG (reference sequence). The CDR3 nucleotides are TGTGCCTGGAGCACCGGGACCATACCCTACGAGCAGTACTTC. It encodes CAWSTGTIPYEQYF. The full variable domain, with the rest looked up from reference TRBV30 and TRBJ2-7, is SQTIHQWPATLVQPVGSPLSLECTVEGTSNPNLYWYRQAAGRGLQLLFYSVGIGQISSEVPQNLSASRPQDRQFILSSKKLLLSDSGFYLCAWSTGTIPYEQYFGPGTRLTVT.

The chain combines TRBV27 with TRBJ2-7; D may be TRBD2 (6 bases). Trimming removed 4 bases from V and 0 bases from J, with 10 bases in between. The CDR3 is 14 amino acids. Germline V lookup: CDR1 MNHEY, CDR2 SMNVEV (reference sequence). Written as DNA, the CDR3 is TGTGCCAGCAGTTCCACTAGCCCCTCCTACGAGCAGTACTTC. Translating gives CASSSTSPSYEQYF.

The gene calls are TRBV6-1 and TRBJ2-7, with 14 bases lining up with TRBD2. The CDR3 loop spans 15 amino acids. Germline CDR1 reads MNHNS; CDR2 reads SASEGT. The junction had 1 base not matched to a gene; V was cut back by 1 base and J by 5 bases. The CDR3 is CASSEGLAGGDEQYF. CDR3 sequence (DNA): TGTGCCAGCAGTGAAGGACTAGCGGGAGGGGACGAGCAGTACTTC.

In nucleotides, the CDR3 is TGTGCCAGTAGTGGCGTGCGGGGACAGGGGCCCTCGAGCTCCTACGAGCAGTACTTC. Translated: CASSGVRGQGPSSSYEQYF. The rearrangement uses TRBV19 and TRBJ2-7; 10 bases are a match to TRBD1. V was pared by 5 bases and J by 0 bases, with 16 bases of the junction left unmatched. CDR1 is LNHDA and CDR2 is SQIVND in the germline V gene (reference sequence). The CDR3 is 19 amino acids.

The chain carries TRBV5-1 and TRBJ2-7; 10 bases are a match to TRBD1. The CDR3 has 17 amino acids. V lost 4 bases, J lost 4 bases, and 14 bases stayed unmatched. The germline V gene encodes CDR1 SGHRS and CDR2 YFSETQ. CDR3 amino acids: CASSPQRPTGGKYEQYF. The CDR3 DNA reads TGCGCCAGCAGCCCCCAGCGCCCGACAGGGGGCAAGTACGAGCAGTACTTC.

This clone occurred once. V is TRBV6-5 and J is TRBJ2-7; the D gene is possibly TRBD1 (6 bases). The V gene lost 4 bases and the J gene lost 2 bases, with 12 bases spanning the gap. The CDR3 sequence is 14 residues long. From germline, CDR1 is MNHEY and CDR2 SVGAGI. CDR3 amino acids: CASSSTDRTYEQYF. CDR3 DNA: TGTGCCAGCAGTTCTACGGACAGAACCTACGAGCAGTACTTC.

V and J are TRBV7-2 and TRBJ1-6; D unresolved. Germline V gene data show CDR1 as SGHTA and CDR2 as FQGNSA. The CDR3 is made up of 13 amino acids. Trimming left V 3 bases short and J 15 bases short, with 15 bases between. CDR3 DNA: TGTGCCAGCAGCTTCACCCCCGGTGAGATCCTCCACTTT. Its translation is CASSFTPGEILHF.

The chain carries TRBV6-1 and TRBJ2-7; a weak D match, TRBD1 (6 bases). Between the trimmed V and J ends, which lost 1 base and 3 bases, there was a span of 10 bases. The CDR3 is 14 amino acids. The germline V gene has CDR1 MNHNS and CDR2 SASEGT. For the CDR3, the DNA is TGTGCCAGCAGTGAAGGGACAGCCTACTACGAGCAGTACTTC. This sequence encodes CASSEGTAYYEQYF.

This chain joins TRBV13 and TRBJ2-3; 9 bases line up with TRBD1. This CDR3 contains 12 residues. The V segment lost 5 bases and the J segment 9 bases; nucleotides outside the gene matches: 3. Per germline, CDR1 PRHDT and CDR2 FYEKMQ (reference sequence). CDR3: CASSDGTGTQYF. In nucleotides, the CDR3 is TGTGCCAGCAGCGACGGGACAGGGACGCAGTATTTT. The full variable domain, rest sourced from reference TRBV13 and TRBJ2-3, is AAGVIQSPRHLIKEKRETATLKCYPIPRHDTVYWYQQGPGQDPQFLISFYEKMQSDKGSIPDRFSAQQFSDYHSELNMSSLELGDSALYFCASSDGTGTQYFGPGTRLTVL.

The chain carries TRBV13 and TRBJ2-7; possibly TRBD2 for D (5 bases). The CDR3 sequence is 14 residues long. The germline V and J ends were trimmed by 0 bases and 3 bases, with 9 bases remaining between them. Germline lookup yields CDR1 PRHDT and CDR2 FYEKMQ (reference sequence). The CDR3 here is CASSLGQEDYEQYF. CDR3 sequence (DNA): TGTGCCAGCAGCTTAGGGCAGGAGGACTACGAGCAGTACTTC.

The chain uses TRBV7-9 and TRBJ2-1; D call uncertain. Trimming shortened V by 1 base and J by 11 bases, and 9 bases separated the two germline ends. Germline lookup yields CDR1 SEHNR and CDR2 FQNEAQ (reference sequence). The CDR3 consists of 12 residues. Here the CDR3 DNA reads TGTGCCAGCAGCTTAGGATCGCACAAGCAGTTCTTC. Its translation: CASSLGSHKQFF.

This CDR3 reads CAISERTDYNEQFF. The CDR3 region has the DNA TGTGCCATCAGTGAGAGGACTGACTACAATGAGCAGTTCTTC. V usage is TRBV10-3 and J usage is TRBJ2-1; a weak D match, TRBD2 (5 bases). The CDR3 runs 14 residues. The V gene's germline CDR1 is ENHRY and CDR2 SYGVKD. The ends were cut back, 2 bases at V and 3 bases at J, with 8 bases in the middle.

The rearrangement uses TRBV7-2 and TRBJ2-7; D is uncertain. The CDR3 extends over 15 amino acids. Trimming left V 1 base short and J 0 bases short, with 10 bases between. CDR1 is SGHTA, CDR2 FQGNSA, per germline. CDR3 protein: CASSLVVLSSYEQYF. The CDR3 bases are TGTGCCAGCAGCTTAGTCGTCCTGAGCTCCTACGAGCAGTACTTC.

CDR3 region: CASAPHAGTDTQYF. Here the CDR3 DNA reads TGTGCCAGCGCCCCCCATGCCGGCACAGATACGCAGTATTTT. This chain links TRBV7-9 with TRBJ2-3; D ambiguous. The CDR3 runs 14 residues. Trimming took off 8 bases at V and 1 base at J, with 13 bases between the two ends. Per the germline V gene, CDR1 is SEHNR and CDR2 is FQNEAQ (reference sequence).

In nucleotides, the CDR3 is TGTGCCAGCAGCCCTAACAGCTTTGTGTTGGTTTCTGGGGCCAACGTCCTGACTTTC. Translated: CASSPNSFVLVSGANVLTF. The chain recombines TRBV11-2 with TRBJ2-6, with unresolved D. The V end was cut by 5 bases, the J end by 1 base, with 21 bases between. CDR1 SGHAT and CDR2 FQNNGV come from the germline V gene. The CDR3 contains 19 residues.

The chain employs TRBV11-2 and TRBJ2-2; the D gene could be TRBD1 or TRBD2 (5 bases each). Germline CDR1 is SGHAT and CDR2 is FQNNGV. This CDR3 region has 15 residues. V gave up 5 bases and J gave up 7 bases, with 17 bases separating them. CDR3 DNA: TGTGCCAGCAGCGCGGTTGCTAAGGGACGCGGGGAGCTGTTTTTT. The encoded protein is CASSAVAKGRGELFF.

A single count supports this clone. The junction differs from germline at one of its ends, possibly a read error. The chain links TRBV5-5 to TRBJ1-2; D not certain. CDR3 length: 12 amino acids. CDR1 is SGHKS, CDR2 YYEKEE, per germline (reference sequence). CDR3 DNA sequence: TGTGCCAGCAGCTTGGGTTTCAAGAAAGGGATTTTC. The encoded protein is CASSLGFKKGIF.

The rearrangement joins TRBV9 to TRBJ2-7; a possible D gene is TRBD2 (5 bases). Germline assignment: CDR1 SGDLS and CDR2 YYNGEE. The CDR3 length is 14 residues. V lost 0 bases, J lost 0 bases, and 7 bases lay in between. CDR3 sequence reads: CASSVDGNSYEQYF. The CDR3 DNA reads TGTGCCAGCAGCGTAGACGGGAACTCCTACGAGCAGTACTTC.